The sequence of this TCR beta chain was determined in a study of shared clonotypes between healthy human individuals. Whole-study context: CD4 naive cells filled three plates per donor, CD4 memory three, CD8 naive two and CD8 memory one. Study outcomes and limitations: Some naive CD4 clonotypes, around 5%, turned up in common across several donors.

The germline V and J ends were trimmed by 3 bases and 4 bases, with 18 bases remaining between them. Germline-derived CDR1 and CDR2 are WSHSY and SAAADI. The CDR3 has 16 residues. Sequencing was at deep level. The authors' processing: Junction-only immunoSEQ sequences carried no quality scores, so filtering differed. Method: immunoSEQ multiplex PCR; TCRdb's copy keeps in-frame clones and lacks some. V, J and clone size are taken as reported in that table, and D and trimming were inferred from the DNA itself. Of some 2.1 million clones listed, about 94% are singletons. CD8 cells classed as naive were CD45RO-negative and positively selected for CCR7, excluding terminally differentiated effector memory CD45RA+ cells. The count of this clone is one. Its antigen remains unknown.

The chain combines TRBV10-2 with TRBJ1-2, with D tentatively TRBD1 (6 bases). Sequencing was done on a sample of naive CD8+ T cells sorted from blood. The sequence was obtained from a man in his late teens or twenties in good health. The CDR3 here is CASSDSFGGAGYGYTF. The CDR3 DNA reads TGCGCCAGCAGTGATTCTTTTGGGGGCGCTGGCTATGGCTACACCTTC.